This record looks at one T cell receptor (beta chain) sequence and its context. Its antigen remains unknown. The data were obtained in a study of cytomegalovirus exposure and HLA in healthy donors. Study context: Early on, a data release was issued that held 80 million to 90 million unique TCRs from HLA-typed donors. Study observations and caveats: Later work found that TCR association rates differed between HLA loci; DRB1 had the most and HLA-C the fewest. Usually a TCR sequence was rare, but some public TCRs were found in many donors. Follow-up analysis later connected one missense variant in DCLRE1C with trimming of TCR beta V- and J-genes.

Trimming cost V 2 bases and J 9 bases; bases outside gene matches: 8. The CDR3 length is 15 residues. Looked up from germline, CDR1 is LGHNA and CDR2 is YNFKEQ. PCR was performed using 60 Vbeta and 13 Jbeta primers. TCRdb's copy holds only in-frame clones and misses some; the assay was immunoSEQ multiplex PCR. The sample has some 190,000 clones; 82% are singletons. The clonotype originates from a man aged 40-49 years in good health and CMV-seronegative. The material sequenced was PBMCs. The chain joins TRBV4-2 to TRBJ2-1; 9 nucleotides align to TRBD2. The CDR3 protein is CASSQKLAGIGEQFF. CDR3 in DNA: TGTGCCAGCAGCCAAAAACTAGCGGGTATTGGTGAGCAGTTCTTC.